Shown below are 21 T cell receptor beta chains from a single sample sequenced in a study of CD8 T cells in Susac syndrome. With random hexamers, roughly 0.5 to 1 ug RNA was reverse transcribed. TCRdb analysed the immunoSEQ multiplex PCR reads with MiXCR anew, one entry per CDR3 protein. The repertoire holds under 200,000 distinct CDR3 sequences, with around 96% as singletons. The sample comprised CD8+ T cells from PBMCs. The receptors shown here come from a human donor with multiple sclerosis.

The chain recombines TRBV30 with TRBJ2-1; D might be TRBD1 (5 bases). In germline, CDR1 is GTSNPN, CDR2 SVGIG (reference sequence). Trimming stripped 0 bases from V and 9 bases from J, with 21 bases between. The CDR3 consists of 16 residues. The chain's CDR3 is CAWSVARGEKRPEQFF. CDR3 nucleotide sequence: TGTGCCTGGAGTGTGGCTAGGGGCGAGAAGCGACCTGAGCAGTTCTTC. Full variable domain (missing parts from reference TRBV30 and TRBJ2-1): SQTIHQWPATLVQPVGSPLSLECTVEGTSNPNLYWYRQAAGRGLQLLFYSVGIGQISSEVPQNLSASRPQDRQFILSSKKLLLSDSGFYLCAWSVARGEKRPEQFFGPGTRLTVL.

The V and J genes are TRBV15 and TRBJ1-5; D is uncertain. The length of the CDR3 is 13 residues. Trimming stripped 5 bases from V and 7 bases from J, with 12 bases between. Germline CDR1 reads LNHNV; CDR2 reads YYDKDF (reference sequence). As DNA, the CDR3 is TGTGCCACCAGCCCCCCCGTGGGGCAGCCCCAGCATTTT. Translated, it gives CATSPPVGQPQHF.

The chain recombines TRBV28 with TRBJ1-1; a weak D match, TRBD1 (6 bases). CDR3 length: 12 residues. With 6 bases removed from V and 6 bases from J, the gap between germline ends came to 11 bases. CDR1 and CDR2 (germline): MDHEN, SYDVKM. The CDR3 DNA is TGTGCCAGCAGGCCGGGGGCTTCTGAAGCTTTCTTT. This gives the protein CASRPGASEAFF.

CDR3 coding DNA: TGTGCCAGCAGTGAATACAGGGGGCCGTACGAGCAGTACTTC. Translation gives CASSEYRGPYEQYF. The V gene is TRBV2, the J gene TRBJ2-7, with TRBD1 identical over 9 bases. In germline, CDR1 is SNHLY, CDR2 FYNNEI. Trimming took 2 bases from V and 4 from J; bases not matched to a gene: 3. The CDR3 has 14 amino acids. The complete variable domain, with remaining parts taken from reference TRBV2 and TRBJ2-7, reads EPEVTQTPSHQVTQMGQEVILRCVPISNHLYFYWYRQILGQKVEFLVSFYNNEISEKSEIFDDQFSVERPDGSNFTLKIRSTKLEDSAMYFCASSEYRGPYEQYFGPGTRLTVT.

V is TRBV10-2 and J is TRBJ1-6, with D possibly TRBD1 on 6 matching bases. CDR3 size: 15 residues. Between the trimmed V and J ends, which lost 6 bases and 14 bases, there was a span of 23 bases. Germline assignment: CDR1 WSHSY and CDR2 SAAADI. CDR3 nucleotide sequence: TGCGCCAGCAGACAGGGACAATCGACTTATTCGGCCCTCCACTTT. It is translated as CASRQGQSTYSALHF.

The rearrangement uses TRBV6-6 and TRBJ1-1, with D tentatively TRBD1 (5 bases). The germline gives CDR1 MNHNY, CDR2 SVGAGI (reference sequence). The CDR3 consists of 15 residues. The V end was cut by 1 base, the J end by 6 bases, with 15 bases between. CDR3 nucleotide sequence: TGTGCCAGCAGTTACTTGGTGGGGGAAGGGGCTGAAGCTTTCTTT. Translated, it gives CASSYLVGEGAEAFF.

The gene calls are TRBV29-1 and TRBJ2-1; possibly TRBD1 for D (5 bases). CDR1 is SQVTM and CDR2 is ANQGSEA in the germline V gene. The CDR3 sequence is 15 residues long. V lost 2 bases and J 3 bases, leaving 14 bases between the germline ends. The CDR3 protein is CSVESKRQHYNEQFF. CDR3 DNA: TGCAGCGTTGAAAGTAAGCGACAGCACTACAATGAGCAGTTCTTC.

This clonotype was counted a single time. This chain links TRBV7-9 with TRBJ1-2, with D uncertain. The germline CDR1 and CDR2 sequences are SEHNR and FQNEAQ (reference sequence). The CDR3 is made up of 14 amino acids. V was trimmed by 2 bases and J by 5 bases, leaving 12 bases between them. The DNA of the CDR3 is TGTGCCAGCAGCTTATACGGCGTCGGGTATGGCTACACCTTC. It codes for CASSLYGVGYGYTF.

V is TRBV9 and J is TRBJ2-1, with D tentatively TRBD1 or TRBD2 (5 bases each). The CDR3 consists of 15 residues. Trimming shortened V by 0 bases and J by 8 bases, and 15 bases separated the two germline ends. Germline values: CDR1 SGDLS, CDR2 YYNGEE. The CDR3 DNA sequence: TGTGCCAGCAGCGTAGGAGGTGAGGGGAGCGATGAGCAGTTCTTC. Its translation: CASSVGGEGSDEQFF.

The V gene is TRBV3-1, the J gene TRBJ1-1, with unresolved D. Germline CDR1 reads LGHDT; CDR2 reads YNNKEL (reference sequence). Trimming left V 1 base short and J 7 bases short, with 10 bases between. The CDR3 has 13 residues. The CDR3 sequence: CASSQGRQDEAFF. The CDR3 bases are TGTGCCAGCAGCCAAGGAAGGCAAGATGAAGCTTTCTTT.

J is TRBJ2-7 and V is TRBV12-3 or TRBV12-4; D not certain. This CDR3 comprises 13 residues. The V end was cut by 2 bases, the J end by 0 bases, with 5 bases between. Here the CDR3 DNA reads TGTGCCAGCAGTTTACGGAGCTCCTACGAGCAGTACTTC. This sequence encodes CASSLRSSYEQYF.

The DNA of the CDR3 is TGTGCCAGCCACGACGGCACCTATGGCTACACCTTC. Translating it yields CASHDGTYGYTF. The chain has TRBV2 and TRBJ1-2, with no clear D. Per germline, CDR1 SNHLY and CDR2 FYNNEI. The V gene lost 8 bases and the J gene lost 4 bases, with 11 bases spanning the gap. The CDR3 consists of 12 residues.

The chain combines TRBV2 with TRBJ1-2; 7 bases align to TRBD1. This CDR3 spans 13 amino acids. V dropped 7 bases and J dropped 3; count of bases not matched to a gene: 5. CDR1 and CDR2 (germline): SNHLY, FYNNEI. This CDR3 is CASIDDRDYGYTF. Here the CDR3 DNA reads TGTGCCAGCATAGATGACAGGGACTATGGCTACACCTTC.

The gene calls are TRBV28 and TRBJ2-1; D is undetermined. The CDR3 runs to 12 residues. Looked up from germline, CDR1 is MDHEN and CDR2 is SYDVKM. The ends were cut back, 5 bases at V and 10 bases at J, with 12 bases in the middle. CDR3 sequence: CASSPIGQEQFF. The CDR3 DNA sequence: TGTGCCAGCAGTCCCATAGGTCAGGAGCAGTTCTTC.

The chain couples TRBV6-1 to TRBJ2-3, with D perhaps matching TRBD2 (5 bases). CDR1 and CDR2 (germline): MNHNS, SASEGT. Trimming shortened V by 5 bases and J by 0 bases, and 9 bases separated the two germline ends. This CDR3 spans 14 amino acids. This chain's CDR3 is CASSPRTSTDTQYF. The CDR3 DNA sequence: TGTGCCAGCAGTCCCCGGACTAGCACAGATACGCAGTATTTT.

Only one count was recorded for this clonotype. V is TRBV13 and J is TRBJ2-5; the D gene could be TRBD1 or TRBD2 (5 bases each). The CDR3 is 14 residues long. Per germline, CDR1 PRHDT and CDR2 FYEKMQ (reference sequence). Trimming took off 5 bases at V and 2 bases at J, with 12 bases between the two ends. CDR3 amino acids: CASSQSGPQETQYF. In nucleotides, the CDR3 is TGTGCCAGCAGCCAATCGGGACCTCAAGAGACCCAGTACTTC.

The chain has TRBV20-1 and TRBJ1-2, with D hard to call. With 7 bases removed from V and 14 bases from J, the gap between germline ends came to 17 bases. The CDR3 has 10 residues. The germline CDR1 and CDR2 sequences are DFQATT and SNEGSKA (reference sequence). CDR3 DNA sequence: TGCAGTGTCACGGACGCAGCGGGGACCTTC. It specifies CSVTDAAGTF.

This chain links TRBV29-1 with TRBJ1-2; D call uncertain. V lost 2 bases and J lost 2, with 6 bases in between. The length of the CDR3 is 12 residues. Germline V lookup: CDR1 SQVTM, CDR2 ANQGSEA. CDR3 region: CSVESGNYGYTF. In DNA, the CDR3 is TGCAGCGTTGAATCGGGGAACTATGGCTACACCTTC.

CDR3 in amino acids: CASSTTIRDTDTQYF. DNA of the CDR3: TGTGCCAGCAGCACGACAATTAGGGACACAGATACGCAGTATTTT. The chain employs TRBV25-1 and TRBJ2-3; D remains ambiguous. Germline lookup yields CDR1 MGHDK and CDR2 SYGVNS. This CDR3 has 15 residues. Between the trimmed V and J ends, which lost 6 bases and 2 bases, there was a span of 15 bases.

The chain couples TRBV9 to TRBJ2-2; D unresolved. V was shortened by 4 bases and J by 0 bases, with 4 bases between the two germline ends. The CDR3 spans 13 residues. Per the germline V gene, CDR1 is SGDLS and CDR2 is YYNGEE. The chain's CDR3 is CASSRPNTGELFF. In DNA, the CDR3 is TGTGCCAGCAGCCGGCCGAACACCGGGGAGCTGTTTTTT.

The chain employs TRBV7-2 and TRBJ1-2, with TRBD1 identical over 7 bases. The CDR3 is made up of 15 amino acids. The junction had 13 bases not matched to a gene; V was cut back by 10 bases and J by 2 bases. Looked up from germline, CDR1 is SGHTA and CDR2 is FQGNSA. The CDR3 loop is CAIKTGMGENYGYTF. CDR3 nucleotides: TGTGCCATTAAGACAGGGATGGGCGAAAACTATGGCTACACCTTC.